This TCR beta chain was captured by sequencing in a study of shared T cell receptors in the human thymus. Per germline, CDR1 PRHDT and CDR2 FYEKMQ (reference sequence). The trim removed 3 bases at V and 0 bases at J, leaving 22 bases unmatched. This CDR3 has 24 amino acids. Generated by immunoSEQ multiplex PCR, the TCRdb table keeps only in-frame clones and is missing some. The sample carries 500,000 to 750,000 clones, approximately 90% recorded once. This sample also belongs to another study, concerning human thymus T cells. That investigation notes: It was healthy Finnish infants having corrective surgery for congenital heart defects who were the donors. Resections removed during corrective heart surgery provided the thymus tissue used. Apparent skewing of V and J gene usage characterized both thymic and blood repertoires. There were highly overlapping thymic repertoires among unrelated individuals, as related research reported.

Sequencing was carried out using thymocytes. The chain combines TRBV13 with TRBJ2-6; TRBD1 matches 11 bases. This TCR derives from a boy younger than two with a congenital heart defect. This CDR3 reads CASSFLACRDRGCQSDSGANVLTF. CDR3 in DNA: TGTGCCAGCAGCTTCCTCGCCTGCCGGGACAGGGGGTGTCAATCCGACTCTGGGGCCAACGTCCTGACTTTC.